These 25 T cell receptor beta chains originate from one sample sequenced in a study of T cells of healthy individuals. In TCRdb, the 5' RACE reads were re-called with MiXCR into one record per CDR3 protein. Here the sample spans roughly 87,000 distinct CDR3 sequences, around 17% being singletons. The receptors were gathered from a human donor in good health.

This clonotype was seen only a few times. The chain has TRBV28 and TRBJ2-6; D not certain. V lost 7 bases and J lost 1, with 2 bases in between. The germline CDR1 and CDR2 sequences are MDHEN and SYDVKM. CDR3 length: 12 amino acids. CDR3 in DNA: TGTGCCAGCAAGTCTGGGGCCAACGTCCTGACTTTC. This sequence encodes CASKSGANVLTF.

V usage is TRBV10-3 and J usage is TRBJ2-6; unclear D gene. The germline V gene encodes CDR1 ENHRY and CDR2 SYGVKD. The CDR3 is made up of 16 amino acids. The V end was cut by 9 bases, the J end by 0 bases, with 15 bases between. As DNA, the CDR3 is TGTGCCATAAGACCGGACGGAACCTCTGGGGCCAACGTCCTGACTTTC. This translates into CAIRPDGTSGANVLTF.

This clonotype was counted between two and nine times. The rearrangement uses TRBV14 and TRBJ2-3; D tentatively reads TRBD1 or TRBD2 (6 bases each). V was pared by 1 base and J by 4 bases, with 12 bases between. Germline CDR1 SGHDN, CDR2 FVKESK. The CDR3 loop spans 15 amino acids. In nucleotides, the CDR3 is TGTGCCAGCAGCCAAGTTCCGGGGGCGGCAGATACGCAGTATTTT. Its protein product is CASSQVPGAADTQYF. The full variable domain, in which reference TRBV14 and TRBJ2-3 provide the parts outside the CDR3, is EAGVTQFPSHSVIEKGQTVTLRCDPISGHDNLYWYRRVMGKEIKFLLHFVKESKQDESGMPNNRFLAERTGGTYSTLKVQPAELEDSGVYFCASSQVPGAADTQYFGPGTRLTVL.

This clonotype came up a few times. This chain connects TRBV4-2 to TRBJ2-3; no clear D gene. Germline assignment: CDR1 LGHNA and CDR2 YNFKEQ. V lost 4 bases and J lost 1, with 9 bases in between. This CDR3 is 14 amino acids long. The chain's CDR3 is CASSPSDGTDTQYF. The CDR3 DNA follows: TGTGCCAGCAGCCCTTCGGATGGCACAGATACGCAGTATTTT.

This rearrangement joins TRBV29-1 to TRBJ2-1; 11 bases align to TRBD2. Per germline, CDR1 SQVTM and CDR2 ANQGSEA. The CDR3 spans 21 residues. Trimming removed 4 bases from V and 0 bases from J; junction bases left unmatched: 20. CDR3 sequence reads: CSVGRPPPGLAGGSSYNEQFF. The CDR3 nucleotides are TGCAGCGTTGGCCGACCACCCCCTGGACTAGCGGGTGGGAGCTCCTACAATGAGCAGTTCTTC.

Only a few counts were recorded for this clonotype. V usage is TRBV28 and J usage is TRBJ2-5; TRBD1 matches 10 bases. Germline trimming cut 5 bases from V and 3 bases from J; bases unmatched to any gene: 6. Germline assignment: CDR1 MDHEN and CDR2 SYDVKM. The CDR3 sequence is 15 residues long. Here the CDR3 DNA reads TGTGCCAGCAGTCCAGCCGGGACAGGGGAAGAGACCCAGTACTTC. Encoded protein: CASSPAGTGEETQYF.

This clonotype was seen a few times. The V call is TRBV7-9, the J call TRBJ2-3, with D possibly being TRBD1 (5 bases). Trimming stripped 5 bases from V and 0 bases from J, with 12 bases between. CDR1 and CDR2 from the germline V gene are SEHNR and FQNEAQ (reference sequence). CDR3 length equals 15 residues. The CDR3 sequence is CASSPKGVSTDTQYF. CDR3 DNA sequence: TGTGCCAGCAGCCCCAAAGGGGTGAGCACAGATACGCAGTATTTT.

The chain couples TRBV18 to TRBJ2-1, with TRBD2 matching 8 bases. CDR1 and CDR2 from the germline V gene are KGHSH and LQKENI. The CDR3 loop spans 14 amino acids. V shed 4 bases and J 4 bases; nucleotides not matched to a gene: 3. CDR3 sequence: CASSLASGYNEQFF. CDR3 in DNA: TGTGCCAGCTCACTGGCTAGCGGGTACAATGAGCAGTTCTTC.

This clonotype has ten or more counts. The rearrangement joins TRBV25-1 to TRBJ1-6, with a tentative D call TRBD1 (5 bases). V lost 6 bases to trimming and J lost 9 bases, with 12 bases between them. The CDR3 contains 13 residues. CDR1 is MGHDK and CDR2 is SYGVNS in the germline V gene. CDR3 coding DNA: TGTGCCAGCAGCGGGTATCAGGGTTCACCCCTCCACTTT. It yields the protein CASSGYQGSPLHF.

This clonotype was detected ten times or more. The chain combines TRBV19 with TRBJ2-2, with 11 nucleotides matching TRBD1. Unmatched junction bases numbered 1, after V lost 7 bases and J lost 3 bases. Germline V gene data show CDR1 as LNHDA and CDR2 as SQIVND (reference sequence). This CDR3 is 14 amino acids long. CDR3 sequence: CASTDRGHTGELFF. CDR3 coding DNA: TGTGCCAGTACGGACAGGGGGCACACCGGGGAGCTGTTTTTT.

This clonotype has more than one count but fewer than ten. The chain has TRBV7-2 and TRBJ1-2; no definite D call. CDR3 length equals 14 residues. Per germline, CDR1 SGHTA and CDR2 FQGNSA. Trimming removed 0 bases from V and 1 base from J, with 6 bases in between. CDR3 in DNA: TGTGCCAGCAGCTTAGCGGGTAGTAACTATGGCTACACCTTC. This gives the protein CASSLAGSNYGYTF.

This clonotype was observed at least ten times. V and J are TRBV12-3 or TRBV12-4 and TRBJ2-1; 8 positions agree with TRBD1. This CDR3 is built from 15 residues. The J segment lost 5 bases and the V segment lost 4 bases, leaving 7 bases of the junction unmatched. The CDR3 region has the DNA TGTGCCAGCAGTTCAGGGACAGGTCAGGACAATGAGCAGTTCTTC. It specifies CASSSGTGQDNEQFF.

This clonotype has only a few counts. The chain is built from TRBV29-1 and TRBJ2-3; 9 nucleotides match TRBD1. CDR3 length equals 15 residues. Trimming took 2 bases from V and 2 from J; bases not matched to a gene: 5. Germline CDR1 is SQVTM and CDR2 is ANQGSEA. The CDR3 bases are TGCAGCGTTGAATATGGGGACAGGGACACAGATACGCAGTATTTT. Its translation: CSVEYGDRDTDTQYF.

This clonotype has just a few counts. The genes are TRBV9 and TRBJ1-1, with no clear D. CDR3 length: 14 amino acids. Between the trimmed V and J ends, which lost 0 bases and 3 bases, there was a span of 9 bases. In germline, CDR1 is SGDLS, CDR2 YYNGEE. As DNA, the CDR3 is TGTGCCAGCAGCGTAGCTCCGGGTGACACTGAAGCTTTCTTT. Translating gives CASSVAPGDTEAFF. The variable domain in full, completed from reference TRBV9 and TRBJ1-1, reads DSGVTQTPKHLITATGQRVTLRCSPRSGDLSVYWYQQSLDQGLQFLIQYYNGEERAKGNILERFSAQQFPDLHSELNLSSLELGDSALYFCASSVAPGDTEAFFGQGTRLTVV.

This clonotype was observed a few times. J is TRBJ1-4 and V is TRBV4-2; no clear D gene. Trimming took 4 bases from V and 4 from J, leaving 13 bases between them. The CDR3 loop spans 15 amino acids. The germline gives CDR1 LGHNA, CDR2 YNFKEQ. As DNA, the CDR3 is TGTGCCAGCAGCCTACCCGACCCCCTTAATGAAAAACTGTTTTTT. Residues: CASSLPDPLNEKLFF.

In its sample, this clonotype was seen a few times. The chain joins TRBV4-3 to TRBJ2-3; D gene ambiguous. This CDR3 comprises 14 residues. Germline CDR1 and CDR2: LGHNA and YSLEER. The V gene lost 3 bases and the J gene lost 1 base, with 8 bases spanning the gap. CDR3 in DNA: TGCGCCAGCAGCCAGTCTATAGGCACAGATACGCAGTATTTT. Encoded protein: CASSQSIGTDTQYF.

This clonotype was observed many times. The J gene is TRBJ1-1, the V gene TRBV29-1; D is perhaps TRBD1 (6 bases). V was clipped by 6 bases and J by 9 bases, with 11 bases between them. Germline V CDR1 and CDR2: SQVTM, ANQGSEA. The CDR3 totals 10 residues. CDR3 bases: TGCAGCGTGGGGACAAGTCAAGCTTTCTTT. Amino acid sequence: CSVGTSQAFF.

The chain is built from TRBV28 and TRBJ2-7, with D unresolved. This CDR3 spans 12 amino acids. Trimming shortened V by 9 bases and J by 0 bases, and 9 bases separated the two germline ends. CDR1 and CDR2 (germline): MDHEN, SYDVKM. In nucleotides, the CDR3 is TGTGCCAGTATGTTCAGCTCCTACGAGCAGTACTTC. Amino acid sequence: CASMFSSYEQYF.

This clonotype appeared a few times. J is TRBJ2-2 and V is TRBV20-1, with 12 bases that match TRBD2. V lost 2 bases and J lost 7; bases outside the gene matches: 8. Germline assignment: CDR1 DFQATT and CDR2 SNEGSKA (reference sequence). This CDR3 contains 16 residues. The CDR3 reads CSARPSGGGRVGELFF. CDR3 sequence (DNA): TGCAGTGCTAGACCTAGCGGGGGGGGCCGGGTCGGGGAGCTGTTTTTT.

This clonotype turned up a few times. This chain links TRBV7-2 with TRBJ2-1; a possible D gene is TRBD2 (5 bases). Trimming shortened V by 5 bases and J by 8 bases, and 19 bases separated the two germline ends. The length of the CDR3 is 15 residues. Germline lookup yields CDR1 SGHTA and CDR2 FQGNSA. The CDR3 spells CASSPRGFRSDEQFF. Here the CDR3 DNA reads TGTGCCAGCAGCCCTCGCGGGTTTCGGTCAGATGAGCAGTTCTTC.

The chain is built from TRBV20-1 and TRBJ2-7; possibly TRBD2 for D (6 bases). The CDR3 covers 12 residues. Germline loops: CDR1 DFQATT, CDR2 SNEGSKA (reference sequence). V was pared by 2 bases and J by 4 bases, with 9 bases between. CDR3 coding DNA: TGCAGTGCTAGACGCGGGGAGTACGAGCAGTACTTC. It is translated as CSARRGEYEQYF.

This clonotype occurred a few times. The V call is TRBV28, the J call TRBJ2-7; 11 nucleotides agree with TRBD1. Germline CDR1 MDHEN, CDR2 SYDVKM. V trimming: 6 bases; J trimming: 3 bases; junction bases outside the gene matches: 4. The CDR3 consists of 14 residues. In DNA form, the CDR3 reads TGTGCCAGCAGAAGAGGGACAGGGGGCTACGAGCAGTACTTC. As protein: CASRRGTGGYEQYF.

V usage is TRBV29-1 and J usage is TRBJ1-2; D gene uncertain. The CDR3 has 11 residues. Germline values: CDR1 SQVTM, CDR2 ANQGSEA. The V end lost 5 bases, the J end lost 4 bases, and 8 bases lay between the germline ends. This CDR3 is CSVTDGYGYTF. The DNA for the CDR3 is TGCAGCGTTACGGACGGCTATGGCTACACCTTC.

This chain uses TRBV29-1 with TRBJ1-2; the D is unclear. In germline, CDR1 is SQVTM, CDR2 ANQGSEA. The ends were cut back, 4 bases at V and 4 bases at J, with 10 bases in the middle. There are 12 residues in the CDR3. CDR3 in amino acids: CSVGSESYGYTF. CDR3 bases: TGCAGCGTTGGTTCAGAGAGCTATGGCTACACCTTC.

This clonotype was counted many times. This chain links TRBV6-2 or TRBV6-3 with TRBJ1-5; D is possibly TRBD1 (6 bases). The CDR3 spans 15 residues. The germline V and J ends were trimmed by 6 bases and 6 bases, with 18 bases remaining between them. CDR1 is MNHEY, CDR2 SVGEGT, per germline. The CDR3 nucleotides read TGTGCCAGCAGCCCCAAGGCGGGGGGCGGTCAGCCCCAGCATTTT. It encodes CASSPKAGGGQPQHF.